The 22 T cell receptor beta chains reported below all come from one sample, sequenced in a study of blood T cell repertoires in COVID-19. The protocol was immunoSEQ multiplex PCR, while the TCRdb copy is restricted to in-frame clones and leaves out a portion. The table records approximately 310,000 clones, roughly 85% of them present only once. Input material: PBMCs or T cells enriched from blood (not recorded which). These receptors came from a woman aged 25 to 45 who had been exposed to COVID-19.

This chain links TRBV18 with TRBJ1-1; the D is unclear. V gave up 3 bases and J gave up 11 bases, with 16 bases separating them. The CDR3 is made up of 13 amino acids. CDR1 is KGHSH and CDR2 is LQKENI in the germline V gene. In DNA, the CDR3 is TGTGCCAGCTCACCGAAGTACGACGGGGAGGCTTTCTTT. It codes for CASSPKYDGEAFF.

A word on this clone: Within the sample, other DNA sequences also encode this same CDR3. The chain links TRBV28 to TRBJ1-2; no clear D. Per germline, CDR1 MDHEN and CDR2 SYDVKM. V lost 2 bases, J lost 3 bases, and 4 bases lay in between. The CDR3 extends over 12 amino acids. CDR3 bases: TGTGCCAGCAGTTTAGCGGACTATGGCTACACCTTC. It is translated as CASSLADYGYTF.

The chain employs TRBV15 and TRBJ2-1; 9 nucleotides match TRBD2. This CDR3 comprises 15 residues. Germline V gives CDR1 LNHNV, CDR2 YYDKDF (reference sequence). V lost 0 bases and J lost 8; bases outside the gene matches: 5. The chain's CDR3 is CATSRDPGTSYEQFF. The DNA of the CDR3 is TGTGCCACCAGCAGAGATCCGGGGACTAGCTATGAGCAGTTCTTC.

This chain links TRBV24-1 with TRBJ2-3; weak D call: TRBD1 (6 bases). Deletions cut 1 base from V and 1 base from J, with 17 bases between. The germline gives CDR1 KGHDR, CDR2 SFDVKD. This CDR3 contains 18 residues. The CDR3 DNA follows: TGTGCCACCAGTGATTTAGATTCAGGGGATTGGGGCACAGATACGCAGTATTTT. This encodes CATSDLDSGDWGTDTQYF.

This chain joins TRBV6-2 or TRBV6-3 and TRBJ1-5, with TRBD1 identical over 8 bases. Germline values: CDR1 MNHEY, CDR2 SVGEGT. Germline trimming cut 3 bases from V and 7 bases from J; bases unmatched to any gene: 8. There are 15 residues in the CDR3. The CDR3 here is CASSYSDRANQPQHF. The CDR3 coding sequence is TGTGCCAGCAGTTATTCGGACAGGGCTAACCAGCCCCAGCATTTT.

This CDR3 is CASSSTTYRGRGYTF. In DNA, the CDR3 is TGTGCCAGCAGTTCCACTACTTACAGGGGCCGAGGCTACACCTTC. The chain couples TRBV6-2 or TRBV6-3 to TRBJ1-2, with TRBD1 identical over 7 bases. The germline gives CDR1 MNHEY, CDR2 SVGEGT. The CDR3 has 15 residues. J was trimmed by 8 bases and V by 4 bases; bases with no gene match: 13.

This chain links TRBV2 with TRBJ1-3, with 9 bases identical to TRBD1. Losses at the gene ends were 6 bases for V and 1 base for J; bases not matched to a gene: 4. Looked up from germline, CDR1 is SNHLY and CDR2 is FYNNEI. The CDR3 is made up of 15 amino acids. CDR3 in amino acids: CASSSTGGSGNTIYF. In DNA, the CDR3 is TGTGCCAGCAGCTCGACAGGGGGATCTGGAAACACCATATATTTT.

The chain joins TRBV11-3 to TRBJ2-1; D may be TRBD2 (6 bases). Germline CDR1 SGHNT, CDR2 YENEEA. V lost 5 bases and J 2 bases, leaving 16 bases between the germline ends. This CDR3 contains 16 residues. The DNA of the CDR3 is TGTGCCAGCAGCCTGAGGAGGGTGATGACCTACAATGAGCAGTTCTTC. Protein sequence: CASSLRRVMTYNEQFF.

V is TRBV3-1 (or the pseudogene TRBV3-2) and J is TRBJ2-1; D call uncertain. The germline V gene has CDR1 LGHDT and CDR2 YNNKEL (reference sequence). V was pared by 2 bases and J by 5 bases, with 19 bases between. The CDR3 runs 17 residues. The CDR3 spells CASSQTLSARRDNEQFF. Written as DNA, the CDR3 is TGTGCCAGCAGCCAAACTCTGAGCGCCCGTCGGGACAATGAGCAGTTCTTC.

The J gene is TRBJ1-1, the V gene TRBV18; D is possibly TRBD1 (5 bases). The CDR3 covers 15 residues. Germline lookup yields CDR1 KGHSH and CDR2 LQKENI. Trimming pared 5 bases from V and 1 base from J, leaving 14 bases between. The CDR3 sequence: CASSSTVSQNTEAFF. In DNA, the CDR3 is TGTGCCAGCTCATCGACAGTTTCCCAGAACACTGAAGCTTTCTTT.

The rearrangement uses TRBV30 and TRBJ1-3; the match to TRBD1 covers 7 bases. Losses at the gene ends were 3 bases for V and 2 bases for J; bases not matched to a gene: 4. CDR1 GTSNPN and CDR2 SVGIG come from the germline V gene (reference sequence). The CDR3 consists of 14 residues. CDR3 bases: TGTGCCTGGAGCCATACAGGGGCTGGAAACACCATATATTTT. Its protein is CAWSHTGAGNTIYF.

This chain joins TRBV7-6 and TRBJ2-7; 8 bases map to TRBD1. The CDR3 extends over 14 amino acids. Germline CDR1 is SGHVS and CDR2 is FNYEAQ. The V segment lost 5 bases and the J segment 4 bases; nucleotides outside the gene matches: 7. CDR3 sequence (DNA): TGTGCCAGCAGCCGGACAGGGTACTATTACGAGCAGTACTTC. Encoded protein: CASSRTGYYYEQYF. The full variable domain, with the rest looked up from reference TRBV7-6 and TRBJ2-7, is GAGVSQSPRYKVTKRGQDVALRCDPISGHVSLYWYRQALGQGPEFLTYFNYEAQQDKSGLPNDRFSAERPEGSISTLTIQRTEQRDSAMYRCASSRTGYYYEQYFGPGTRLTVT.

The chain is built from TRBV10-3 and TRBJ2-5; TRBD1 aligns across 12 bases. V trimming: 6 bases; J trimming: 4 bases; junction bases outside the gene matches: 6. The CDR3 extends over 15 amino acids. Germline CDR1 ENHRY, CDR2 SYGVKD. The CDR3 nucleotides are TGTGCCATCAGCACAGGGACAGGGGGCGCAGAGACCCAGTACTTC. The encoded protein is CAISTGTGGAETQYF.

This clone has only one observation. J is TRBJ1-2 and V is TRBV30; 9 nucleotides match TRBD1. The CDR3 covers 14 residues. Looked up from germline, CDR1 is GTSNPN and CDR2 is SVGIG (reference sequence). Trimming removed 3 bases from V and 7 bases from J; junction bases left unmatched: 9. The CDR3 is CAWRPGTGIGGYTF. CDR3 nucleotides: TGTGCCTGGAGACCCGGGACAGGGATAGGTGGCTACACCTTC.

A note on this clone: Additional DNA sequences in this sample encode the identical CDR3. Here the CDR3 DNA reads TGTGCCAGCAGTTTAAGGGGAAGCCAGCCCCAGCATTTT. It codes for CASSLRGSQPQHF. This rearrangement joins TRBV28 to TRBJ1-5; D might be TRBD1 (5 bases). Germline V gene lookup returns CDR1 MDHEN and CDR2 SYDVKM. V was pared by 2 bases and J by 7 bases, with 9 bases between. This CDR3 region has 13 residues.

The gene calls are TRBV11-2 and TRBJ1-6; no clear D. V shed 0 bases and J shed 6 bases, with 6 bases lying between them. The CDR3 has 14 residues. From germline, CDR1 is SGHAT and CDR2 FQNNGV. The CDR3 DNA is TGTGCCAGCAGCTTAGATGGCCGTAATTCACCCCTCCACTTT. This codes for CASSLDGRNSPLHF.

This chain links TRBV19 with TRBJ1-5; D is uncertain. CDR1 and CDR2 from the germline V gene are LNHDA and SQIVND (reference sequence). The CDR3 has 14 amino acids. Trimming removed 3 bases from V and 4 bases from J, with 10 bases in between. CDR3 sequence (DNA): TGTGCCAGTAGTATGCGTGAGATGAATCAGCCCCAGCATTTT. Translation gives CASSMREMNQPQHF. Based on the CDR3 plus reference TRBV19 and TRBJ1-5, the full variable domain is DGGITQSPKYLFRKEGQNVTLSCEQNLNHDAMYWYRQDPGQGLRLIYYSQIVNDFQKGDIAEGYSVSREKKESFPLTVTSAQKNPTAFYLCASSMREMNQPQHFGDGTRLSIL.

V and J are TRBV5-1 and TRBJ2-1, with 13 positions matching TRBD2. The CDR3 has 14 residues. Germline values: CDR1 SGHRS, CDR2 YFSETQ. The V gene end was trimmed by 4 bases and the J gene end by 8 bases; junction bases not matched to a gene: 3. Here the CDR3 reads CASSDTSGGDEQFF. In nucleotides, the CDR3 is TGCGCCAGCAGCGACACTAGCGGGGGGGATGAGCAGTTCTTC.

The V gene is TRBV28, the J gene TRBJ2-2; a weak D match, TRBD1 (6 bases). Germline CDR1 MDHEN, CDR2 SYDVKM. The CDR3 sequence is 15 residues long. The V and J ends lost 5 bases and 5 bases respectively, with 15 bases between them. Here the CDR3 reads CASSLSGTPTGELFF. CDR3 nucleotide sequence: TGTGCCAGCAGTCTTTCCGGGACACCGACCGGGGAGCTGTTTTTT.

The J gene is TRBJ1-4, the V gene TRBV25-1; no reliable D call. The germline V and J ends were trimmed by 5 bases and 4 bases, with 11 bases remaining between them. The length of the CDR3 is 14 residues. Germline V CDR1 and CDR2: MGHDK, SYGVNS. This CDR3 is CASSQQAGNEKLFF. The CDR3 DNA is TGTGCCAGCAGTCAACAAGCGGGTAATGAAAAACTGTTTTTT.

This clone was counted only a few times. The same CDR3 is also encoded by other DNA sequences in this sample. The chain employs TRBV4-3 and TRBJ1-2; TRBD1 aligns across 10 bases. The V gene end was trimmed by 3 bases and the J gene end by 8 bases; junction bases not matched to a gene: 3. Per the germline V gene, CDR1 is LGHNA and CDR2 is YSLEER. CDR3 size: 13 residues. The CDR3 sequence: CASSQRDRGGYTF. The CDR3, as DNA: TGCGCCAGCAGCCAGAGGGACAGGGGAGGCTACACCTTC.

V gene TRBV27 combines with J gene TRBJ2-1; 8 bases are a match to TRBD2. The CDR3 runs to 15 residues. Germline CDR1 and CDR2: MNHEY and SMNVEV (reference sequence). Trimming at V came to 4 bases and at J to 7 bases, leaving 9 bases not matched to a gene. CDR3 coding DNA: TGTGCCAGCAGTTCCACTAGCGGTGGGGGTAATGAGCAGTTCTTC. Translating it yields CASSSTSGGGNEQFF.